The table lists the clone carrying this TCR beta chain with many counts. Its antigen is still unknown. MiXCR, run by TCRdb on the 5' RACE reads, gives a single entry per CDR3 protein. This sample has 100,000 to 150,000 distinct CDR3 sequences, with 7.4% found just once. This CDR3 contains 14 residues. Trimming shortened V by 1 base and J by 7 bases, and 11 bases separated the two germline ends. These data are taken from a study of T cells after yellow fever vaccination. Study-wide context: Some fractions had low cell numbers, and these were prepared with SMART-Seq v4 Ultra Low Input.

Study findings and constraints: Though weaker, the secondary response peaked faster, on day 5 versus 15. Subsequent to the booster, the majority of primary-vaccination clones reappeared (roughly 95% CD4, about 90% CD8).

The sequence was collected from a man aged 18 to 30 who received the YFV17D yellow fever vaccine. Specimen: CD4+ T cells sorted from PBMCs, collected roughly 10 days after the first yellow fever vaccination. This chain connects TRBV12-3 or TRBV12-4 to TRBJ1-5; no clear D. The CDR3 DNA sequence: TGTGCCAGCAGTTTAGTCCCTGCGAGCCAGCCCCAGCATTTT. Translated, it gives CASSLVPASQPQHF.